The clone carrying this T cell receptor (beta chain) appeared once. Sequencing used immunoSEQ multiplex PCR; TCRdb keeps in-frame clones, though not all of them. This sample carries tens of thousands of clones, over 80% of them seen once, and the ten largest clones take about 7%. The sample comes from a study of blood T cell repertoires in COVID-19. The material sequenced was peripheral blood. This sequence originates from a man in his fifties or sixties with active COVID-19.

This CDR3 reads CATSRDARGTDTQYF. CDR3 nucleotide sequence: TGTGCCACCAGCAGAGATGCCAGGGGAACAGATACGCAGTATTTT. V is TRBV15 and J is TRBJ2-3; tentatively, D is TRBD1 (6 bases). V dropped 0 bases and J dropped 3 bases, with 10 bases sitting between them. Per the germline V gene, CDR1 is LNHNV and CDR2 is YYDKDF (reference sequence). The CDR3 runs to 15 residues.